This TCR beta chain was observed in a study of T-cell memory formation after mild COVID-19. Study conclusions and caveats: Later expanders leaned CD4+, whereas clones that contracted between day 15 and 85 were balanced CD4/CD8. CD4+ contracting clones were found mainly in CM and EM, and CD8+ ones in EMRA. Researchers could not confirm that second-wave clones peaking on day 37 targeted SARS-CoV-2.

Germline lookup yields CDR1 SGHNT and CDR2 YYREEE (reference sequence). V lost 3 bases and J 4 bases, leaving 16 bases between the germline ends. The CDR3 consists of 15 residues. Concerning this clonotype itself: Its antigen is unknown.

TCR alpha and TCR beta cDNA libraries carrying sample barcodes and UMIs came from 5'RACE with constant-segment primers. TCRdb ran MiXCR on the 5' RACE reads and lists one entry per CDR3 protein. The repertoire holds 450,000 to 700,000 distinct CDR3 sequences, under 20% seen once, with about 12% in the top ten. The origin of this receptor is an adult woman who had mild COVID-19 (a few samples of this study predate the infection). Cell type and time point are not known. The J gene is TRBJ1-2, the V gene TRBV5-4; D is perhaps TRBD1 (5 bases). The sample was PBMCs or a T cell subset sorted from them (not recorded which). The CDR3 loop reads CASSSGALQGYGYTF. CDR3 sequence (DNA): TGTGCCAGCAGCTCCGGCGCCCTCCAGGGCTATGGCTACACCTTC.